These T cell receptor beta chains were read from a single sample in a study of human CD4 T cells and Enterobacteriaceae. Only in-frame clones appear in the TCRdb table, and some are missing; sequencing was by immunoSEQ multiplex PCR. The data show about 29,000 clones, almost 85% seen once. The sequenced sample was memory CD4+ T cells from blood. These receptors were taken from a human donor in good health. Both conserved end residues are part of each CDR3. The D gene is left open where the match is weak. Clone size is given for some rows only: seen once, a few or many times, or a class if the clone is expanded.

NA	NA	TRBJ1-2	TRBV9	CASSVDSTSRYGYTF	TGTGCCAGCAGCGTAGATAGCACCTCCAGGTATGGCTACACCTTC
once	NA	TRBJ1-5	TRBV6-1	CASSPQGGSNQPQHF	TGTGCCAGCAGTCCCCAAGGGGGAAGCAATCAGCCCCAGCATTTT
NA	NA	TRBJ1-1	TRBV30	CAWTNGVGNTEAFF	TGTGCCTGGACCAACGGGGTGGGGAACACTGAAGCTTTCTTT
NA	NA	TRBJ1-2	TRBV2	CASSGSVWGYTF	TGTGCCAGCAGTGGGTCAGTCTGGGGCTACACCTTC
once	NA	TRBJ1-3	TRBV4-2	CASSQGGSDSGNTIYF	TGTGCCAGCAGCCAAGGGGGCTCGGACTCAGGGAACACCATATATTTT
few	TRBD2	TRBJ2-2	TRBV7-3	CASSLNPGGLAGELFF	TGTGCCAGCAGCTTAAATCCGGGAGGGCTTGCCGGGGAGCTGTTTTTT
NA	NA	TRBJ2-3	TRBV7-9	CASSFGEGTDTQYF	TGTGCCAGCAGCTTTGGGGAGGGCACAGATACGCAGTATTTT
NA	NA	TRBJ1-5	TRBV6-6	CASKGRTDSNQPQHF	TGTGCCAGCAAGGGTAGGACAGATAGCAATCAGCCCCAGCATTTT
NA	NA	TRBJ2-5	TRBV7-9	CASSFDMIEETQYF	TGTGCCAGCAGCTTTGACATGATAGAAGAGACCCAGTACTTC
NA	NA	TRBJ2-7	TRBV28	CASSLWGEGVVGYEQYF	TGTGCCAGCAGTTTATGGGGGGAAGGGGTGGTCGGCTACGAGCAGTACTTC
once	NA	TRBJ2-1	TRBV29-1	CSVGILEQFF	TGCAGCGTAGGGATCCTTGAGCAGTTCTTC
once	TRBD2	TRBJ2-3	TRBV5-1	CASSRTPGLAGEGDTQYF	TGCGCCAGCAGCCGGACTCCGGGACTAGCGGGAGAAGGGGATACGCAGTATTTT
few	NA	TRBJ2-7	TRBV19	CASSISVATSGQYF	TGTGCCAGTAGTATCTCAGTCGCCACGTCCGGGCAGTACTTC
once	NA	TRBJ2-7	TRBV6-6	CASRRGGEQYF	TGTGCCAGCAGGAGAGGGGGCGAGCAGTACTTC
NA	NA	TRBJ2-7	TRBV19	CASSSTGPGEQYF	TGTGCCAGTAGTTCCACAGGACCAGGGGAGCAGTACTTC
NA	NA	TRBJ2-1	TRBV5-4	CASSTPTGGVSYNEQFF	TGTGCCAGCAGCACGCCGACTGGCGGGGTCTCCTACAATGAGCAGTTCTTC
NA	TRBD1	TRBJ2-1	TRBV7-2	CASRPGQGADEQFF	TGTGCCAGCAGACCGGGACAGGGGGCCGATGAGCAGTTCTTC
NA	NA	TRBJ1-3	TRBV7-2	CASSPQGGPSGNTIYF	TGTGCCAGCAGCCCACAGGGCGGACCCTCTGGAAACACCATATATTTT
few	NA	TRBJ2-2	TRBV4-1	CASSPSTLDKNTGELFF	TGCGCCAGCAGCCCCTCAACCCTGGACAAGAACACCGGGGAGCTGTTTTTT
NA	TRBD2	TRBJ2-1	TRBV14	CASSPGTSGIREQFF	TGTGCCAGCAGCCCCGGGACTAGCGGGATCCGGGAGCAGTTCTTC
NA	NA	TRBJ2-5	TRBV29-1	CSVEGRSVQETQYF	TGCAGCGTTGAAGGGAGGTCAGTCCAAGAGACCCAGTACTTC
few	NA	TRBJ1-3	TRBV11-2	CASSYGFSGNTIYF	TGTGCCAGCAGCTATGGGTTCTCTGGAAACACCATATATTTT
NA	NA	TRBJ2-7	TRBV7-7	CASSLAEDYEQYF	TGTGCCAGCAGCTTAGCGGAGGACTACGAGCAGTACTTC
NA	NA	TRBJ1-1	TRBV7-2	CASSFSPGTEAFF	TGTGCCAGCAGCTTTTCACCGGGAACAGAAGCTTTCTTT
NA	NA	TRBJ2-7	TRBV7-8	CASSEKGPLVADMRREQYF	TGTGCCAGCAGCGAGAAAGGACCTTTGGTAGCGGACATGAGGAGGGAGCAGTACTTC
NA	NA	TRBJ2-2	TRBV11-2	CASSLGGKLDTGELFF	TGTGCCAGCAGCTTAGGTGGGAAGCTGGACACCGGGGAGCTGTTTTTT
NA	TRBD2	TRBJ2-1	TRBV28	CASSLEASGSSYNEQFF	TGTGCCAGCAGTTTGGAGGCTAGCGGATCCTCCTACAATGAGCAGTTCTTC
NA	NA	TRBJ1-6	TRBV30	CAWSGDSYNSPLHF	TGTGCCTGGAGCGGAGACTCCTATAATTCACCCCTCCACTTT
NA	NA	TRBJ1-1	TRBV20-1	CSASGTPEAFF	TGCAGTGCTAGCGGGACGCCTGAAGCTTTCTTT
NA	NA	TRBJ1-2	TRBV13	CASSPRHELNYGYTF	TGTGCCAGCAGCCCGAGACATGAACTTAACTATGGCTACACCTTC
NA	NA	TRBJ1-4	TRBV7-8	CASSYGRSGEKLFF	TGTGCCAGCAGCTACGGACGGAGTGGGGAAAAACTGTTTTTT
NA	NA	TRBJ1-3	TRBV6-1	CASSDITGPRNTIYF	TGTGCCAGCAGTGATATAACTGGACCCAGAAACACCATATATTTT
NA	TRBD1	TRBJ1-4	TRBV5-1	CASSLGGADEKLFF	TGCGCCAGCAGCTTAGGGGGCGCCGATGAAAAACTGTTTTTT
NA	TRBD2	TRBJ2-3	TRBV7-2	CASSPGLDSPDTQYF	TGTGCCAGCAGTCCGGGACTAGACTCCCCAGATACGCAGTATTTT
NA	TRBD1	TRBJ1-2	TRBV29-1	CSVEGTSGTGPRNYGYTF	TGCAGCGTTGAAGGGACGTCCGGGACAGGTCCTCGAAACTATGGCTACACCTTC
NA	NA	TRBJ2-1	TRBV25-1	CASTDNWDNEQFF	TGTGCCAGCACCGATAATTGGGACAATGAGCAGTTCTTC
few	TRBD2	TRBJ2-7	TRBV19	CASSITAGDLSYEQYF	TGTGCCAGTAGTATAACGGCGGGAGATCTCTCCTACGAGCAGTACTTC
NA	TRBD2	TRBJ2-2	TRBV5-1	CASSSPLAVNTGELFF	TGCGCCAGCAGCTCTCCCCTAGCGGTCAACACCGGGGAGCTGTTTTTT
once	TRBD1	TRBJ1-4	TRBV14	CASSPWTGGSSNEKLFF	TGTGCCAGCAGCCCCTGGACAGGGGGCTCGTCTAATGAAAAACTGTTTTTT
NA	TRBD2	TRBJ2-7	TRBV27	CASGAGVYEQYF	TGTGCCAGCGGAGCGGGAGTCTACGAGCAGTACTTC
NA	TRBD1	TRBJ1-2	TRBV4-1	CASSYPGQKNYGYTF	TGCGCCAGCAGTTACCCGGGACAGAAGAACTATGGCTACACCTTC